This T cell receptor beta chain was found in a study of blood T cell repertoires in COVID-19. Overall study: Specimens from acute and convalescent COVID-19 originated in the United States, Italy and Spain. In each case, the material was cDNA or gDNA derived from T cells, B-cell-depleted T cells, or PBMCs.

The protocol was immunoSEQ multiplex PCR, while the TCRdb copy is restricted to in-frame clones and leaves out a portion. The sample shows around 120,000 clones, approximately 80% of them seen only once. CDR3 size: 15 residues. Trimming left V 4 bases short and J 2 bases short, with 15 bases between. CDR1 and CDR2 from the germline V gene are MNHEY and SVGAGI. The V and J genes are TRBV6-5 and TRBJ2-7; D might be TRBD2 (6 bases). The specimen was peripheral blood. The receptor was derived from an older man with acute or convalescent COVID-19. CDR3 bases: TGTGCCAGCAGTTCGACTGGGAGGCTCACCTACGAGCAGTACTTC. Encoded protein: CASSSTGRLTYEQYF.